This entry lists 16 T cell receptor beta chains sequenced from one sample in a study of CD8 T cells in Susac syndrome. RNA amounts of about 0.45 to 1 ug underwent reverse transcription with random hexamers. Using its own MiXCR run on the immunoSEQ multiplex PCR reads, TCRdb lists one record per CDR3 protein. Of about 160,000 distinct CDR3 sequences listed, about 91% are singletons. Sequenced: CD4+ T cells from PBMCs. The receptor set was obtained from a human donor in good health.

The rearrangement links TRBV5-6 to TRBJ1-1, with D tentatively TRBD1 (5 bases). This CDR3 is 14 amino acids long. The germline V and J ends were trimmed by 0 bases and 4 bases, with 10 bases remaining between them. CDR1 SGHDT and CDR2 YYEEEE come from the germline V gene. CDR3 sequence reads: CASSLGWGGTEAFF. The CDR3, as DNA: TGTGCCAGCAGCTTGGGCTGGGGGGGCACTGAAGCTTTCTTT.

The chain employs TRBV7-2 and TRBJ1-5, with 10 positions matching TRBD1. This CDR3 comprises 15 residues. Per germline, CDR1 SGHTA and CDR2 FQGNSA. The V segment lost 5 bases and the J segment 5 bases; nucleotides outside the gene matches: 6. The DNA of the CDR3 is TGTGCCAGCAGCCCCAGGACAGGGGGTTATCAGCCCCAGCATTTT. It is translated as CASSPRTGGYQPQHF. The whole variable domain, remainder taken from reference TRBV7-2 and TRBJ1-5, is GAGVSQSPSNKVTEKGKDVELRCDPISGHTALYWYRQSLGQGLEFLIYFQGNSAPDKSGLPSDRFSAERTGGSVSTLTIQRTQQEDSAVYLCASSPRTGGYQPQHFGDGTRLSIL.

Only one count was recorded for this clonotype. The chain employs TRBV6-6 and TRBJ1-2; the match to TRBD1 covers 9 bases. The CDR3 is 14 amino acids. Per germline, CDR1 MNHNY and CDR2 SVGAGI (reference sequence). J gave up 1 base and V 4 bases, and 1 base lay outside the gene matches. The CDR3 loop reads CASSWTGVNYGYTF. CDR3 bases: TGTGCCAGCAGTTGGACAGGGGTTAACTATGGCTACACCTTC.

The chain uses TRBV6-2 or TRBV6-3 and TRBJ2-1; D gene unclear. The V gene's germline CDR1 is MNHEY and CDR2 SVGEGT. Trimming took off 6 bases at V and 7 bases at J, with 4 bases between the two ends. This CDR3 contains 10 residues. The DNA for the CDR3 is TGTGCCAGCAGCTCAAATGAGCAGTTCTTC. Amino acid sequence: CASSSNEQFF.

This clonotype was counted a few times. The chain uses TRBV18 and TRBJ2-2, with 9 bases matching TRBD1. V gave up 3 bases and J gave up 0 bases; unmatched junction bases: 2. CDR3 length: 16 residues. Germline V gene lookup returns CDR1 KGHSH and CDR2 LQKENI. CDR3 in amino acids: CASSPGQGSNTGELFF. As DNA, the CDR3 is TGTGCCAGCTCACCGGGACAGGGTTCGAACACCGGGGAGCTGTTTTTT.

The chain uses TRBV28 and TRBJ1-5; perhaps TRBD1 as D (5 bases). V lost 6 bases and J 4 bases, leaving 16 bases between the germline ends. CDR3 length: 15 amino acids. Germline V lookup: CDR1 MDHEN, CDR2 SYDVKM. CDR3 sequence: CASSPGTPRNQPQHF. The CDR3 DNA reads as TGTGCCAGCAGCCCCGGGACCCCCCGTAATCAGCCCCAGCATTTT.

This rearrangement joins TRBV2 to TRBJ2-7, with D maybe TRBD2 (5 bases). V was trimmed by 7 bases and J by 2 bases, leaving 12 bases between them. This CDR3 has 13 residues. Per germline, CDR1 SNHLY and CDR2 FYNNEI. The CDR3 here is CASTRGSPYEQYF. As DNA, the CDR3 is TGTGCCAGCACTCGAGGGAGCCCCTACGAGCAGTACTTC.

This clonotype appeared once. The rearrangement joins TRBV12-3 or TRBV12-4 to TRBJ1-1, with TRBD1 as a possible D gene (6 bases). This CDR3 region has 15 residues. Between the trimmed V and J ends, which lost 1 base and 12 bases, there was a span of 21 bases. The CDR3 DNA is TGTGCCAGCAGTTTAGGGGGGGCCGCGAATGGGGAAACTTTCTTT. It codes for CASSLGGAANGETFF.

This clonotype has just one count. This chain joins TRBV2 and TRBJ2-7, with 10 positions matching TRBD1. V lost 5 bases, J lost 4 bases, and 11 bases stayed unmatched. Looked up from germline, CDR1 is SNHLY and CDR2 is FYNNEI. This CDR3 has 16 amino acids. The CDR3 DNA follows: TGTGCCAGCAGTCGCACCGGGACAGGGGTCGAGTACGAGCAGTACTTC. Protein product: CASSRTGTGVEYEQYF. Full variable domain (missing parts from reference TRBV2 and TRBJ2-7): EPEVTQTPSHQVTQMGQEVILRCVPISNHLYFYWYRQILGQKVEFLVSFYNNEISEKSEIFDDQFSVERPDGSNFTLKIRSTKLEDSAMYFCASSRTGTGVEYEQYFGPGTRLTVT.

The V call is TRBV3-1, the J call TRBJ2-7, with 13 bases identical to TRBD2. This CDR3 has 15 residues. Germline-derived CDR1 and CDR2 are LGHDT and YNNKEL (reference sequence). Losses at the gene ends were 6 bases for V and 2 bases for J; bases not matched to a gene: 4. CDR3 region: CASSQTSGGAYEQYF. CDR3 bases: TGTGCCAGCAGTCAAACTAGCGGGGGGGCCTACGAGCAGTACTTC.

The CDR3 is CSASPWETYEQYF. The CDR3 coding sequence is TGCAGTGCCAGCCCCTGGGAGACCTACGAGCAGTACTTC. V gene TRBV20-1 combines with J gene TRBJ2-7; D might be TRBD2 (5 bases). CDR3 size: 13 residues. Germline CDR1 and CDR2: DFQATT and SNEGSKA (reference sequence). V shed 6 bases and J shed 2 bases, with 14 bases lying between them.

The V and J genes are TRBV5-1 and TRBJ1-6; possibly TRBD1 for D (6 bases). The germline gives CDR1 SGHRS, CDR2 YFSETQ. This CDR3 has 14 amino acids. The V end lost 3 bases, the J end lost 7 bases, and 11 bases lay between the germline ends. The DNA for the CDR3 is TGCGCCAGCAGCTCAGGGGAACGAAATTCACCCCTCCACTTT. This codes for CASSSGERNSPLHF.

The chain has TRBV28 and TRBJ1-2; 10 positions agree with TRBD1. With V trimmed by 8 bases and J by 3 bases, 0 bases remained unmatched. CDR3 length: 12 residues. Germline assignment: CDR1 MDHEN and CDR2 SYDVKM. CDR3 DNA: TGTGCCAGCGGACAGGGGGACTATGGCTACACCTTC. Translated, it gives CASGQGDYGYTF.

The V call is TRBV6-4, the J call TRBJ1-5; D is possibly TRBD1 (6 bases). In germline, CDR1 is MRHNA, CDR2 SNTAGT. Trimming took off 0 bases at V and 7 bases at J, with 25 bases between the two ends. The CDR3 runs 19 residues. CDR3 DNA sequence: TGTGCCAGCAGTGACTCTCTGGAGACAGGATCCACAGCGAGGCAGCCCCAGCATTTT. The encoded protein is CASSDSLETGSTARQPQHF.

The chain has TRBV28 and TRBJ2-7; 7 bases are shared with TRBD1. J gave up 4 bases and V 4 bases, and 7 bases lay outside the gene matches. The germline CDR1 and CDR2 sequences are MDHEN and SYDVKM. There are 14 residues in the CDR3. The CDR3 DNA sequence: TGTGCCAGCAGTTCAACAGGGGAGCCATACGAGCAGTACTTC. It is translated as CASSSTGEPYEQYF.

This chain links TRBV7-9 with TRBJ2-7; 8 positions match TRBD1. V lost 5 bases to trimming and J lost 3 bases; unmatched junction nucleotides: 12. Germline-derived CDR1 and CDR2 are SEHNR and FQNEAQ (reference sequence). The CDR3 extends over 16 amino acids. Here the CDR3 reads CASSLWGDRGFYEQYF. For the CDR3, the DNA is TGTGCCAGCAGCCTCTGGGGTGACAGGGGTTTCTACGAGCAGTACTTC. The full variable domain, rest sourced from reference TRBV7-9 and TRBJ2-7, is DTGVSQNPRHKITKRGQNVTFRCDPISEHNRLYWYRQTLGQGPEFLTYFQNEAQLEKSRLLSDRFSAERPKGSFSTLEIQRTEQGDSAMYLCASSLWGDRGFYEQYFGPGTRLTVT.